This paragraph covers one T cell receptor beta chain sequence. Original processing methods: Scientists estimated how many nucleated cells there were by amplifying reference gene primers. Assay used: immunoSEQ multiplex PCR; TCRdb lists only in-frame clones, some missing. V, J and clone size derive from that table, while D and trimming were established from the DNA sequence. The table records about 60,000 clones, around 85% of them present only once. The CDR3 is made up of 15 amino acids. The V end lost 0 bases, the J end lost 1 base, and 8 bases lay between the germline ends. CDR1 and CDR2 from the germline V gene are LGHNA and YSLEER. This entry comes from a study of blood T cell repertoires in COVID-19. Study as a whole: Both acute and convalescent COVID-19 samples were obtained from the United States, Italy and Spain. PBMCs, B-cell-depleted T cells, or T cells provided the cDNA or gDNA that made up the material.

This TCR derives from a human donor in a cohort sampled during active COVID-19. Sequencing input: peripheral blood. This chain connects TRBV4-3 to TRBJ2-3; D ambiguous. The DNA of the CDR3 is TGCGCCAGCAGCCAAGACCTTACTGGCACAGATACGCAGTATTTT. It is translated as CASSQDLTGTDTQYF.